These 12 T cell receptor beta chains came from one sample sequenced in a study of regulatory T cells in long-lasting Graves disease. Assembly of TCR beta libraries relied on iRepertoire HTBI primers together with Arm-PCR of CDR3 regions. Via MiXCR, TCRdb re-called the multiplex PCR reads, giving one row per CDR3 protein. Of about 320,000 distinct CDR3 sequences listed, roughly 18% are singletons. The time point: newly diagnosed GD, antithyroid drugs for less than 3 months. PBMC-derived RNA was used for the TCR library. The sample was peripheral blood mononuclear cells (PBMCs), taken at new diagnosis, from a patient treated with antithyroid drugs. The receptors here all came from a female donor with Graves disease.

This clonotype was detected ten times or more. This chain links TRBV27 with TRBJ2-7; D possibly corresponds to TRBD2 (5 bases). Trimming pared 6 bases from V and 0 bases from J, leaving 18 bases between. Germline CDR1 MNHEY, CDR2 SMNVEV (reference sequence). CDR3 length equals 16 residues. CDR3 residues: CASSPFGGSRSYEQYF. For the CDR3, the DNA is TGTGCCAGCAGCCCCTTCGGCGGGTCCCGCTCCTACGAGCAGTACTTC.

There are a few counts of this clonotype. The chain combines TRBV19 with TRBJ2-7; 12 bases are shared with TRBD1. The CDR3 extends over 16 amino acids. Germline V gives CDR1 LNHDA, CDR2 SQIVND (reference sequence). Trimming cost V 4 bases and J 7 bases; bases outside gene matches: 11. This CDR3 reads CASSRAFGTGGGEQYF. The CDR3 DNA reads TGTGCCAGTAGTAGAGCGTTCGGGACAGGGGGCGGTGAGCAGTACTTC.

Concerning this clonotype itself: A far larger clone is off by one base, so a read error is likely. The V and J genes are TRBV11-3 and TRBJ2-4; TRBD2 might be the D (6 bases). The germline V and J ends were trimmed by 5 bases and 1 base, with 18 bases remaining between them. The CDR3 extends over 17 amino acids. The germline CDR1 and CDR2 sequences are SGHNT and YENEEA. The CDR3: CASSPMVGRDAKNIQYF. The CDR3 region has the DNA TGTGCCAGCAGCCCGATGGTCGGGCGGGACGCCAAAAACATTCAGTACTTC.

CDR3 amino acids: CASSSVQCVDEQYF. CDR3 sequence (DNA): TGTGCCAGCAGCTCGGTACAGTGTGTCGACGAGCAGTACTTC. J is TRBJ2-7 and V is TRBV7-9; no firm D call. In germline, CDR1 is SEHNR, CDR2 FQNEAQ (reference sequence). The CDR3 is 14 residues long. Trimming stripped 4 bases from V and 5 bases from J, with 15 bases between.

A word on this clonotype: It may be a read error: a sequence one base away is much more abundant. This chain connects TRBV12-3 or TRBV12-4 to TRBJ2-7, with a weak D call TRBD2 (6 bases). This CDR3 has 13 amino acids. CDR3 nucleotides: TGTGCCAGCAGCCTCGGGACTGAATACGAGCAGTGCTTC. Translating gives CASSLGTEYEQCF.

In this sample, this clonotype turned up many times. The chain recombines TRBV6-1 with TRBJ1-6; D gene ambiguous. V lost 6 bases to trimming and J lost 6 bases, with 18 bases between them. The CDR3 totals 16 residues. CDR1 is MNHNS and CDR2 is SASEGT in the germline V gene. The CDR3 DNA sequence: TGTGCCAGCAGCCGGACCGTGATGGAGACTAATTCACCCCTCCACTTT. This codes for CASSRTVMETNSPLHF.

For this clonotype: A far more abundant clone sits one base away, making this likely a read error. The chain joins TRBV12-3 or TRBV12-4 to TRBJ2-1; tentative D call: TRBD1 (5 bases). The V and J ends lost 5 bases and 10 bases respectively, with 18 bases between them. This CDR3 comprises 14 residues. In DNA form, the CDR3 reads TGTGCCAGCAGTCCTACGGCAGGGCCCTACGAGCAGTTCTTC. This encodes CASSPTAGPYEQFF.

The chain carries TRBV11-2 and TRBJ2-3, with D maybe TRBD1 (5 bases). In germline, CDR1 is SGHAT, CDR2 FQNNGV. The CDR3 extends over 16 amino acids. Between the trimmed V and J ends, which lost 5 bases and 2 bases, there was a span of 17 bases. The CDR3 DNA reads TGTGCCAGCAGCAAGGGGCGTCCCCATTACACAGATACGCAGTATTTT. Its protein is CASSKGRPHYTDTQYF.

This clonotype came up a few times. V gene TRBV7-6 combines with J gene TRBJ2-3, with D possibly TRBD1 on 5 matching bases. Germline V gene sequence: CDR1 SGHVS, CDR2 FNYEAQ. The V and J ends lost 1 base and 6 bases respectively, with 14 bases between them. The CDR3 has 15 residues. CDR3 coding DNA: TGTGCCAGCAGCTTAGATGGCGTTGGGGCCGATACGCAGTATTTT. It encodes CASSLDGVGADTQYF. The whole variable domain, filled in from reference TRBV7-6 and TRBJ2-3, reads GAGVSQSPRYKVTKRGQDVALRCDPISGHVSLYWYRQALGQGPEFLTYFNYEAQQDKSGLPNDRFSAERPEGSISTLTIQRTEQRDSAMYRCASSLDGVGADTQYFGPGTRLTVL.

At least ten counts were recorded for this clonotype. The chain carries TRBV28 and TRBJ2-2; 7 positions agree with TRBD1. Germline V gene lookup returns CDR1 MDHEN and CDR2 SYDVKM. With 6 bases clipped from V and 6 bases from J, the junction kept 13 bases outside the gene matches. There are 16 residues in the CDR3. CDR3: CASSSPGTARAGELFF. CDR3 sequence (DNA): TGTGCCAGCAGCTCCCCTGGGACAGCGCGCGCCGGGGAGCTGTTTTTT.

This clonotype was recorded many times. The rearrangement uses TRBV12-5 and TRBJ2-3, with D uncertain. The CDR3 extends over 13 amino acids. V was clipped by 6 bases and J by 2 bases, with 9 bases between them. CDR1 LGHNT and CDR2 FRNRAP come from the germline V gene. This CDR3 is CASGSPSTDTQYF. CDR3 coding DNA: TGTGCTAGTGGGTCGCCTTCCACAGATACGCAGTATTTT.

This clonotype was counted a few times. This chain connects TRBV6-1 to TRBJ1-2; perhaps TRBD1 as D (5 bases). The CDR3 contains 13 residues. CDR1 MNHNS and CDR2 SASEGT come from the germline V gene. V was trimmed by 4 bases and J by 6 bases, leaving 12 bases between them. Here the CDR3 DNA reads TGTGCCAGCAGTGCACAGATGGGGGATGGCTACACCTTC. Protein: CASSAQMGDGYTF.